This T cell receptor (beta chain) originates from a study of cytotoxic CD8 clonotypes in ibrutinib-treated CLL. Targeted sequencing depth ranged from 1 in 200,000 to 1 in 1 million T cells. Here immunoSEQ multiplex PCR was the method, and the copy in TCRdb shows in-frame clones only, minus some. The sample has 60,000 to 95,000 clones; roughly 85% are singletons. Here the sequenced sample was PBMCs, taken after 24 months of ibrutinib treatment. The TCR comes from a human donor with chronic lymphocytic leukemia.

CDR3 DNA: TGTGCCAGTAGTAACTGGGACAGGGGGCAAGAGACCCAGTACTTC. The encoded protein is CASSNWDRGQETQYF. This rearrangement joins TRBV19 to TRBJ2-5; TRBD1 matches 11 bases. Per the germline V gene, CDR1 is LNHDA and CDR2 is SQIVND (reference sequence). This CDR3 is 15 amino acids long. V dropped 4 bases and J dropped 2; count of bases not matched to a gene: 3. The full variable domain, with the rest looked up from reference TRBV19 and TRBJ2-5, is DGGITQSPKYLFRKEGQNVTLSCEQNLNHDAMYWYRQDPGQGLRLIYYSQIVNDFQKGDIAEGYSVSREKKESFPLTVTSAQKNPTAFYLCASSNWDRGQETQYFGPGTRLLVL.